This T cell receptor (beta chain) is drawn from a study of control samples from healthy donors and cancer patients. The CDR3 contains 15 residues. Germline V CDR1 and CDR2: SEHNR, FQNEAQ (reference sequence). Trimming removed 1 base from V and 2 bases from J; junction bases left unmatched: 0. In this sample, this clone turned up once. Data came from immunoSEQ multiplex PCR; TCRdb stores just in-frame clones and leaves some out. The table has under 95,000 clones, approximately 88% seen once; the top ten hold about 15%. Sample: blood. This chain connects TRBV7-9 to TRBJ2-7; 12 bases match TRBD2. The TCR sequence derives from a man aged 50-59 years in good health. The CDR3 nucleotides read TGTGCCAGCAGCTTAGGACTAGCGGGGGCCTACGAGCAGTACTTC. This gives the protein CASSLGLAGAYEQYF.